This TCR beta chain was documented in a study of response to subunit inactivated influenza vaccine. Study-level results: The authors proposed limited new T cell recruitment per seasonal influenza vaccination.

V gave up 4 bases and J gave up 10 bases, with 17 bases separating them. Germline-derived CDR1 and CDR2 are SEHNR and FQNEAQ (reference sequence). The CDR3 is made up of 14 amino acids. A remark on this clonotype: Antigen unknown.

TCRdb re-analysed the RT-PCR reads in MiXCR, keeping a single row per CDR3 protein. The data contain about 830,000 distinct CDR3 sequences, under 20% of them seen just once; the ten biggest clones take up 11%. The clonotype originates from a man aged 50 to 59 who received an inactivated influenza vaccine. The chain employs TRBV7-9 and TRBJ2-1; either TRBD1 or TRBD2 may fit D (6 bases each). The input for sequencing was PBMCs from blood, taken less than 6 days after vaccination. CDR3 sequence: CASSYTAQGGEQFF. CDR3 nucleotides: TGTGCCAGCAGCTACACGGCACAGGGAGGCGAGCAGTTCTTC.